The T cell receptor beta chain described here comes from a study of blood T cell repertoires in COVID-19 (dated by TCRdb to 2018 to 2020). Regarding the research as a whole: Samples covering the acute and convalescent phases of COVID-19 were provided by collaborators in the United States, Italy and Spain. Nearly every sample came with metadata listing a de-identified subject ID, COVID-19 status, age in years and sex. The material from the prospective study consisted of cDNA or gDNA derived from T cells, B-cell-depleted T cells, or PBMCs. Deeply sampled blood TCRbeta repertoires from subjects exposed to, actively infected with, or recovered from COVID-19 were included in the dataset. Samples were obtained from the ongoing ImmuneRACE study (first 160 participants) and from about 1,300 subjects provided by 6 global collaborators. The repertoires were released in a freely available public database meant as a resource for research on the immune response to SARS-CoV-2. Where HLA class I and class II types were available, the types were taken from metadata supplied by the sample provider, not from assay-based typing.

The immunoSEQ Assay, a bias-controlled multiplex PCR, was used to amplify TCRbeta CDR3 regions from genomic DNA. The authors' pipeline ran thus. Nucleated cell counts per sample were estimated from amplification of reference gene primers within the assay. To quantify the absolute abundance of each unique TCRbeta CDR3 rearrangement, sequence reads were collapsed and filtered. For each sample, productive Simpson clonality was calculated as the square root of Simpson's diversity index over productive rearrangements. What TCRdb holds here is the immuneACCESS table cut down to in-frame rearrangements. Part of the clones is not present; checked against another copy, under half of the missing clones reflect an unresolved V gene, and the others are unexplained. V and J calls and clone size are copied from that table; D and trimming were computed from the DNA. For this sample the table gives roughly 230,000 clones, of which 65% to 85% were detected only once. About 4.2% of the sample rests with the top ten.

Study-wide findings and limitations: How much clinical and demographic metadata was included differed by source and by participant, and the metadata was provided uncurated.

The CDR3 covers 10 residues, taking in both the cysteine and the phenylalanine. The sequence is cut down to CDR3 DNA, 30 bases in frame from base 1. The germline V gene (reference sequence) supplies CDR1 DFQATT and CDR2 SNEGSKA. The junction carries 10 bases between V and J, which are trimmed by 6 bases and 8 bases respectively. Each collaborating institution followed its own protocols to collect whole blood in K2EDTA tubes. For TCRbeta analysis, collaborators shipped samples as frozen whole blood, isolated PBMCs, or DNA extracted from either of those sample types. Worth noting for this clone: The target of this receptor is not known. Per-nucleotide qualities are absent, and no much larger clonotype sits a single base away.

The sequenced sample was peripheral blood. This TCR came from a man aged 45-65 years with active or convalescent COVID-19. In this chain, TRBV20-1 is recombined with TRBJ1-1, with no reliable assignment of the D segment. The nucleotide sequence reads TGCAGTGCCGGCCACGGGGAAGCTTTCTTT. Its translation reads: CSAGHGEAFF.